This T cell receptor (beta chain) derives from a study of graft-versus-host responses after intestinal transplantation. Across the study: Each recipient received a multivisceral, liver-intestinal, or isolated intestinal graft. Study findings and constraints: Peak levels of circulating GvH clones tracked with early post-transplant HvG declines.

The CDR3 length is 18 residues. Sequenced by immunoSEQ multiplex PCR; TCRdb stores in-frame clones only, minus some. Of about 81,000 clones in the sample, less than 95% are singletons; the top ten hold under 0.4%. As for this clone: Its matching antigen is unknown.

V usage is TRBV21-1 and J usage is TRBJ2-3; the table's D call of TRBD1 was not tested on the DNA. TRBV21-1 is a recognized pseudogene. The receptor was derived from a human donor who was the organ donor for an intestinal transplant. The sequencing used unstimulated CD4+ T cells sorted from spleen or lymph node cells, collected before transplant. This CDR3 reads CASSKESTAMSGADTQYF. The DNA of the CDR3 is TGTGCCAGCAGCAAAGAGTCGACGGCCATGTCAGGCGCAGATACGCAGTATTTT.